The 3 T cell receptor beta chains reported below all come from one sample, sequenced in a study of blood T cells in healthy people across ages. PCR was performed a second time for about 7 to 12 cycles using a sample-barcoded 5' primer and a J-beta primer mix. One entry per CDR3 protein, called by TCRdb with MiXCR from the 5' RACE reads. The data show about 640,000 distinct CDR3 sequences, under 65% seen once. Specimen: blood. The source is a man in his sixties in good health.

This chain joins TRBV20-1 and TRBJ2-1, with D hard to call. Germline loops: CDR1 DFQATT, CDR2 SNEGSKA (reference sequence). The V end was cut by 6 bases, the J end by 11 bases, with 20 bases between. This CDR3 comprises 13 residues. The CDR3 region is CSAPGHFGSQQFF. The CDR3 nucleotides read TGCAGTGCCCCCGGCCACTTCGGGTCTCAGCAGTTCTTC.

This clonotype occurred once. The genes are TRBV10-3 and TRBJ2-3, with 8 bases lining up with TRBD2. V lost 3 bases, J lost 3 bases, and 5 bases stayed unmatched. The CDR3 extends over 15 amino acids. The V gene's germline CDR1 is ENHRY and CDR2 SYGVKD. CDR3 sequence (DNA): TGTGCCATCAGTGATAGCGGGGATGGAACAGATACGCAGTATTTT. This encodes CAISDSGDGTDTQYF.

A word on this clonotype: At one boundary the junction diverges from the germline segment, which might be a read error. V is TRBV6-6 and J is TRBJ1-6; the D gene is possibly TRBD1 (6 bases). Germline CDR1 is MNHNY and CDR2 is SVGAGI (reference sequence). The length of the CDR3 is 14 residues. The chain's CDR3 is CAGSYAGAGSLLHF. The CDR3 coding sequence is TGTGCCGGCAGTTACGCGGGGGCTGGATCACTCCTCCACTTT.